This T cell receptor beta chain was retrieved from a study of T cells expressing NK-cell markers. Overall study results and limits: Expanded NKG2C+ T cell clones were not confirmed as HCMV-specific. Among CD8+ T cells from roughly six donors, dominant NKG2C+ clonotypes accounted for roughly 1.0-7.0%.

Notes on this clonotype: The antigen remains unidentified.

TCRdb reprocessed the 5' RACE reads; each CDR3 protein has one entry and no DNA is given. This table holds approximately 380,000 distinct CDR3 sequences. This sequence originates from a man aged 18-70 years in good health. The specimen sequenced was blood T cells: a sorted CD56 or NKG2C T cell subset, CD4+ or CD8+ T cells, or bulk PBMC T cells (not recorded which).

CDR3 sequence reads: CASSLPRGNSPLHF. The chain couples TRBV7-2 to TRBJ1-6; with no DNA, the TCRdb D assignment of TRBD1 cannot be verified. The CDR3 extends over 14 amino acids. CDR1 is SGHTA and CDR2 is FQGNSA in the germline V gene.